Below, 20 T cell receptor beta chains from the same sample are listed, as sequenced in a study of neoadjuvant anti-PD-1 for oral cavity cancer. The protocol was immunoSEQ multiplex PCR, while the TCRdb copy is restricted to in-frame clones and leaves out a portion. The data contain some 66,000 clones, 65% to 85% of them singletons. The specimen was PBMCs, collected before nivolumab (anti-PD-1) treatment. Source of these receptors: a person aged 40 to 85 with oral cavity squamous cell carcinoma.

This chain connects TRBV5-6 to TRBJ2-5; tentative D call: TRBD2 (5 bases). Germline CDR1 SGHDT, CDR2 YYEEEE. Deletions cut 2 bases from V and 5 bases from J, with 13 bases between. The CDR3 contains 14 residues. CDR3 region: CASSFSLVSETQYF. DNA of the CDR3: TGTGCCAGCAGCTTCTCACTAGTCTCGGAGACCCAGTACTTC.

V is TRBV11-2 and J is TRBJ1-1; D uncertain. CDR1 SGHAT and CDR2 FQNNGV come from the germline V gene. CDR3 length: 13 residues. The ends were cut back, 5 bases at V and 1 base at J, with 8 bases in the middle. The CDR3 protein is CASSPPGNTEAFF. CDR3 in DNA: TGTGCCAGCAGCCCCCCTGGGAACACTGAAGCTTTCTTT.

J is TRBJ2-3 and V is TRBV7-3, with D maybe TRBD2 (5 bases). The V and J ends lost 4 bases and 6 bases respectively, with 11 bases between them. Germline CDR1 and CDR2: SGHTA and FQGTGA. The CDR3 loop spans 13 amino acids. The CDR3 nucleotides are TGTGCCAGCAGCTCGACTAATCCGGATACGCAGTATTTT. Its protein product is CASSSTNPDTQYF.

The V and J genes are TRBV9 and TRBJ1-1, with D possibly being TRBD1 (5 bases). Trimming pared 4 bases from V and 1 base from J, leaving 14 bases between. CDR1 and CDR2 (germline): SGDLS, YYNGEE. CDR3 length: 15 amino acids. CDR3 DNA sequence: TGTGCCAGCAGCTCCACGAGGGGATGGAACACTGAAGCTTTCTTT. Encoded protein: CASSSTRGWNTEAFF.

The chain employs TRBV18 and TRBJ1-2; D remains ambiguous. Germline V lookup: CDR1 KGHSH, CDR2 LQKENI. This CDR3 is 13 amino acids long. V lost 2 bases, J lost 4 bases, and 8 bases lay in between. The chain's CDR3 is CASSPGQLYGYTF. CDR3 nucleotide sequence: TGTGCCAGCTCACCAGGGCAGCTCTATGGCTACACCTTC.

The V gene is TRBV19, the J gene TRBJ1-1, with TRBD1 as a possible D gene (6 bases). Trimming left V 8 bases short and J 6 bases short, with 19 bases between. Germline lookup yields CDR1 LNHDA and CDR2 SQIVND (reference sequence). This CDR3 contains 14 residues. CDR3 in amino acids: CASRSITGKAEAFF. The CDR3 DNA follows: TGTGCCAGTCGCTCGATAACAGGGAAGGCTGAAGCTTTCTTT.

The V call is TRBV18, the J call TRBJ1-1; possible D gene TRBD1, 6 bases. V was shortened by 6 bases and J by 1 base, with 9 bases between the two germline ends. This CDR3 has 13 amino acids. CDR1 KGHSH and CDR2 LQKENI come from the germline V gene. The CDR3 loop reads CASSQGQNTEAFF. The CDR3 DNA reads as TGTGCCAGCTCCCAGGGACAGAACACTGAAGCTTTCTTT.

This chain joins TRBV6-5 and TRBJ1-5; D gene unclear. CDR1 MNHEY and CDR2 SVGAGI come from the germline V gene. V lost 0 bases and J 2 bases, leaving 8 bases between the germline ends. CDR3 length: 15 residues. CDR3: CASSYSIGGNQPQHF. CDR3 nucleotide sequence: TGTGCCAGCAGTTACTCGATAGGCGGCAATCAGCCCCAGCATTTT.

This clone was counted between two and nine times. The genes are TRBV20-1 and TRBJ2-5; D call uncertain. Germline-derived CDR1 and CDR2 are DFQATT and SNEGSKA (reference sequence). Trimming left V 1 base short and J 5 bases short, with 5 bases between. This CDR3 comprises 11 residues. DNA for the CDR3: TGCAGTGCTAGAGTATTGGAGACCCAGTACTTC. Its protein is CSARVLETQYF.

The chain uses TRBV7-9 and TRBJ2-5; D may be TRBD1 (6 bases). V shed 3 bases and J shed 3 bases, with 14 bases lying between them. The CDR3 runs to 15 residues. From germline, CDR1 is SEHNR and CDR2 FQNEAQ (reference sequence). This chain's CDR3 is CASSFLRDTKETQYF. CDR3 coding DNA: TGTGCCAGCAGCTTCCTCCGGGACACAAAAGAGACCCAGTACTTC.

By share, this clone ranks as medium-sized. The gene calls are TRBV7-9 and TRBJ1-1; possible D gene TRBD1, 5 bases. The CDR3 is 12 amino acids. Germline CDR1 is SEHNR and CDR2 is FQNEAQ (reference sequence). V shed 5 bases and J shed 6 bases, with 10 bases lying between them. The CDR3 coding sequence is TGTGCCAGCAGCCATCAGACAGCTGAAGCTTTCTTT. This translates into CASSHQTAEAFF.

Points on this clone: A junction end diverges from the germline sequence, so it may reflect a read error. The V gene is TRBV7-7, the J gene TRBJ2-7; D ambiguous. Germline CDR1 and CDR2: SSHAT and FNYEAQ (reference sequence). The CDR3 loop spans 13 amino acids. CDR3 residues: CASSFGVFDEQYF. CDR3 coding DNA: TGTGCTAGCAGCTTTGGGGTGTTCGACGAGCAGTACTTC.

There are a few counts of this clone. The chain uses TRBV7-9 and TRBJ2-7, with TRBD2 matching 9 bases. Germline V gene data show CDR1 as SEHNR and CDR2 as FQNEAQ (reference sequence). V trimming: 2 bases; J trimming: 0 bases; junction bases outside the gene matches: 11. This CDR3 is built from 18 residues. As DNA, the CDR3 is TGTGCCAGCAGCTTAAATAGCGGGGGCCCTACGAGCTCCTACGAGCAGTACTTC. It is translated as CASSLNSGGPTSSYEQYF.

The chain combines TRBV7-7 with TRBJ2-2; 7 nucleotides align to TRBD1. The CDR3 length is 12 residues. Per the germline V gene, CDR1 is SSHAT and CDR2 is FNYEAQ (reference sequence). CDR3 nucleotide sequence: TGTGCTACCCTACAGGGGTCCGGGGAGCTGTTTTTT. Its translation: CATLQGSGELFF.

V is TRBV6-5 and J is TRBJ2-7; TRBD1 or TRBD2 may be the D gene (5 bases each). Per the germline V gene, CDR1 is MNHEY and CDR2 is SVGAGI. Trimming shortened V by 9 bases and J by 3 bases, and 18 bases separated the two germline ends. This CDR3 is 14 amino acids long. The CDR3 DNA reads TGTGCCAGTGCCCGGGACGTACGAGGCTACGAGCAGTACTTC. Its protein product is CASARDVRGYEQYF.

The gene calls are TRBV7-9 and TRBJ2-5; D call uncertain. V shed 5 bases and J shed 7 bases, with 8 bases lying between them. This CDR3 is 11 amino acids long. Germline V lookup: CDR1 SEHNR, CDR2 FQNEAQ (reference sequence). Here the CDR3 reads CASSVMRTQYF. The CDR3 nucleotides read TGTGCCAGCAGCGTCATGCGGACCCAGTACTTC.

CDR3 loop: CASSSRASGLTPQYF. The CDR3 bases are TGTGCCAGCAGCTCCCGGGCCTCAGGGCTTACGCCGCAGTACTTC. The chain recombines TRBV5-6 with TRBJ2-7, with D maybe TRBD1 (5 bases). Looked up from germline, CDR1 is SGHDT and CDR2 is YYEEEE. This CDR3 contains 15 residues. The V gene lost 3 bases and the J gene lost 9 bases, with 22 bases spanning the gap.

V and J are TRBV28 and TRBJ1-2, with 7 bases aligning to TRBD1. The CDR3 loop spans 15 amino acids. Germline trimming cut 6 bases from V and 2 bases from J; bases unmatched to any gene: 9. Germline assignment: CDR1 MDHEN and CDR2 SYDVKM. The CDR3 here is CASRPTGSKNYGYTF. DNA for the CDR3: TGTGCCAGCAGGCCGACAGGGTCCAAAAACTATGGCTACACCTTC.

V and J are TRBV4-1 and TRBJ2-1, with D hard to call. The V end was cut by 0 bases, the J end by 9 bases, with 9 bases between. This CDR3 has 13 residues. Per germline, CDR1 MGHRA and CDR2 YSYEKL. The CDR3 region has the DNA TGCGCCAGCAGCCAAGACCCCGTTGGTGAGCAGTTCTTC. Residues: CASSQDPVGEQFF.

The rearrangement links TRBV5-1 to TRBJ2-7; maybe TRBD1 (5 bases). Per the germline V gene, CDR1 is SGHRS and CDR2 is YFSETQ. The CDR3 sequence is 11 residues long. V was cut by 0 bases and J by 7 bases, with 5 bases left in between. The CDR3: CASSLEGEQYF. The CDR3 DNA follows: TGCGCCAGCAGCTTGGAGGGGGAGCAGTACTTC.